This TCR beta chain appears in the sequencing data of a study of blood T cell repertoires in COVID-19. Study information: The analysed material was cDNA or gDNA that came from T cells, B-cell-depleted T cells, or PBMCs.

This clone came up a few times. Produced via immunoSEQ multiplex PCR; TCRdb's table is partial and in-frame only. The table includes around 35,000 clones, approximately 89% detected once. The V gene lost 8 bases and the J gene lost 10 bases, with 18 bases spanning the gap. The CDR3 has 13 residues. The V gene's germline CDR1 is SNHLY and CDR2 FYNNEI. The chain links TRBV2 to TRBJ1-5; D may be TRBD1 (5 bases). The origin of this receptor is a human donor in a cohort sampled during active COVID-19. The source material was peripheral blood. CDR3 DNA sequence: TGTGCCAGCGGGGCGGGAGACGGTGCTCCCCAGCATTTT. Its translation: CASGAGDGAPQHF.